The entry below gives a single TCR beta chain sequence along with its context. The data derive from a study of blood T cell repertoires in COVID-19. Overall study: Both acute and convalescent COVID-19 samples were obtained from the United States, Italy and Spain. Sources were T cells, B-cell-depleted T cells, or PBMCs; the material itself was cDNA or gDNA.

The CDR3 has 13 residues. The germline CDR1 and CDR2 sequences are LGHNT and FRNRAP. Between the trimmed V and J ends, which lost 4 bases and 9 bases, there was a span of 10 bases. Generated by immunoSEQ multiplex PCR, the TCRdb table keeps only in-frame clones and is missing some. This table holds 400,000 to 450,000 clones, less than 95% found once. Individuals drawn from approximately 26 US areas were about 18 to 90 years old. For recovered donors of Cohort 3, there were two negative PCRs, clearance, or symptom resolution. The genes are TRBV12-5 and TRBJ1-6, with TRBD1 as a possible D gene (5 bases). The sequenced material came from PBMCs or T cells enriched from blood (not recorded which). The clonotype comes from a man aged 18 to 30 who had recovered from COVID-19. The CDR3 DNA reads TGTGCTAGTGGTTCCCGGGACTCTTCACCCCTCCACTTT. Its protein product is CASGSRDSSPLHF.